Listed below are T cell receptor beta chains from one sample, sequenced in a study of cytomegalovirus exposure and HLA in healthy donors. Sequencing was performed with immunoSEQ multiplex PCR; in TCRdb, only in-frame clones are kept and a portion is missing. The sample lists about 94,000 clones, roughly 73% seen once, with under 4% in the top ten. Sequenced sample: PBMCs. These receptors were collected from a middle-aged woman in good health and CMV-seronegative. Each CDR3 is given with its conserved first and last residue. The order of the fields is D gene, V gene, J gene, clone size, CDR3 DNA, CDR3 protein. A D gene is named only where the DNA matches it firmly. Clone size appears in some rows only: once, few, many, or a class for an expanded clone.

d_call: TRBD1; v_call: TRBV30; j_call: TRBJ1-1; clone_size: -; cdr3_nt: TGTGCCTGGAGTCGACCGGGACAGGGAATTGGTTTTAGAAAGAACACTGAAGCTTTCTTT; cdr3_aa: CAWSRPGQGIGFRKNTEAFF
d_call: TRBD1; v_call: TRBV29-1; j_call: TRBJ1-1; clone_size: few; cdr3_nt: TGCAGCGTCGTGACAGGGGGCCCGGCTTTCTTT; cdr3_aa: CSVVTGGPAFF
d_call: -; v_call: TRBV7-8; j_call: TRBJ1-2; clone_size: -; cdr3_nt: TGTGCCAGCAGCTTAGAGGGACTAACGGTTAACTATGGCTACACCTTC; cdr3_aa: CASSLEGLTVNYGYTF
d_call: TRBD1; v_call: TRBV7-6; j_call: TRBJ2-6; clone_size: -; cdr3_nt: TGTGCCAGCAGCCCGGGACAGGGATCCTCTGGGGCCAACGTCCTGACTTTC; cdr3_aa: CASSPGQGSSGANVLTF
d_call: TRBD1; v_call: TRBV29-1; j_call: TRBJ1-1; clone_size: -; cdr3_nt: TGCAGCGCAAAGACGGGGACAGCGGACTTAAGGGCTTTCTTT; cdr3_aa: CSAKTGTADLRAFF
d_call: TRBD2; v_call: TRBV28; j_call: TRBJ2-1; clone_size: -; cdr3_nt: TGTGCCAGCAGAACTAGACTAGCGGGCCATAGCTCCTACAATGAGCAGTTCTTC; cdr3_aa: CASRTRLAGHSSYNEQFF
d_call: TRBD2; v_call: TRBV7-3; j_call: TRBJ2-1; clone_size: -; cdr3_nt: TGTGCCAGCAGCCCCTTTGGGGGGGGGCAGTTCTTC; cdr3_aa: CASSPFGGGQFF
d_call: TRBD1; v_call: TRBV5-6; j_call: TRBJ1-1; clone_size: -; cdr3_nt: TGTGCCAGCAGTCTGGAGGGGGCCGCTTTCTTT; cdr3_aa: CASSLEGAAFF
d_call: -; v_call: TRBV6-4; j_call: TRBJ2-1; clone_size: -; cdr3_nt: TGTGCCAGCAGCGGACTGAGCAATGAGCAGTTCTTC; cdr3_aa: CASSGLSNEQFF
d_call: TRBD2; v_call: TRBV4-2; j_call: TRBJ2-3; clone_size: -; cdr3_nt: TGTGCCAGCAGCCAGGTACTAGCGGGGGGCCCAGATACGCAGTATTTT; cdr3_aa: CASSQVLAGGPDTQYF
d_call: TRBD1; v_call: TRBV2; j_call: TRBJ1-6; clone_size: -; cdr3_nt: TGTGCCAGCAGTGAACGGGGACAGGGCTATTCACCCCTCCACTTT; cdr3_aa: CASSERGQGYSPLHF
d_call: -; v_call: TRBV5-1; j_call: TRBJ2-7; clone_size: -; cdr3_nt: TGCGCCAGCAGCTTAGCTGGGCCGTCGCGCGAGCAGTACTTC; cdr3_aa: CASSLAGPSREQYF
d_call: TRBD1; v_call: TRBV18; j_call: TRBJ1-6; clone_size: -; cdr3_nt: TGTGCCAGCTCACCGCGGGGGTCCCGGACAGGGATTGATTGGTCCTATAATTCACCCCTCCACTTT; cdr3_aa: CASSPRGSRTGIDWSYNSPLHF
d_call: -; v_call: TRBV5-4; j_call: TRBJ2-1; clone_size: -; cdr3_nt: TGTGCCAGCAGCTTAGATCTCAGCAATGAGCAGTTCTTC; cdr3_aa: CASSLDLSNEQFF
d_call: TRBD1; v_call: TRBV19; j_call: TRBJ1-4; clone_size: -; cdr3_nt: TGTGCCAGTAGTACTCCGGGACAGCTTAATGAAAAACTGTTTTTT; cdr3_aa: CASSTPGQLNEKLFF
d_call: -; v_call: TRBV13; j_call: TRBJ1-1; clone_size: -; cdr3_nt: TGTGCCAGCAGCTTGCTGTCCCTACACACTGAAGCTTTCTTT; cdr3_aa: CASSLLSLHTEAFF
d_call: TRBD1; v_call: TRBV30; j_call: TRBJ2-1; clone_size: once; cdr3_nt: TGTGCCAAGGGGGGACAGGGGTACAATGAGCAGTTCTTC; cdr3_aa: CAKGGQGYNEQFF